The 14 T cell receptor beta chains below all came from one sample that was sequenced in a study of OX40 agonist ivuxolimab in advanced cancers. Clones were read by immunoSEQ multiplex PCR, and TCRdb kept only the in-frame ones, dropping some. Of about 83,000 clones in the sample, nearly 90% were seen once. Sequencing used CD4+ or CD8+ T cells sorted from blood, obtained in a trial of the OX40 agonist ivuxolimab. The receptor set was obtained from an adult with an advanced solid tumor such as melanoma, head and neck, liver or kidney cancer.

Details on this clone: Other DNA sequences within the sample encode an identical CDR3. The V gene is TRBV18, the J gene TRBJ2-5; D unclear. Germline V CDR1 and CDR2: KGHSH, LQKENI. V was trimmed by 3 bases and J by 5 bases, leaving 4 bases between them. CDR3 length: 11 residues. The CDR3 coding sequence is TGTGCCAGCTCACCCGGCGAGACCCAGTACTTC. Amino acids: CASSPGETQYF.

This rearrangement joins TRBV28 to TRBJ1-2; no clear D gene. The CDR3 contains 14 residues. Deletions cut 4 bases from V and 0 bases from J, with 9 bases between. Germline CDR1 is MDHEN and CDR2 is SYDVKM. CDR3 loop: CASSYGISNYGYTF. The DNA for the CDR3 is TGTGCCAGCAGTTATGGGATTTCTAACTATGGCTACACCTTC.

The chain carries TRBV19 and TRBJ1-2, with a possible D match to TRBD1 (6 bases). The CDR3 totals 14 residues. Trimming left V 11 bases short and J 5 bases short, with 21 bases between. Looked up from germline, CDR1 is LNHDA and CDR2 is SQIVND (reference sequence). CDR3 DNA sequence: TGTGCCTCGAAACCCGGGACACCCATTTATGGCTACACCTTC. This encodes CASKPGTPIYGYTF.

The DNA of the CDR3 is TGTGCCAGTAAGCAGACAGCAACTAATGAAAAACTGTTTTTT. It encodes CASKQTATNEKLFF. The rearrangement links TRBV19 to TRBJ1-4; a weak D match, TRBD1 (5 bases). Germline values: CDR1 LNHDA, CDR2 SQIVND (reference sequence). The CDR3 runs to 14 residues. Trimming removed 7 bases at V and 0 bases at J, with 9 bases between.

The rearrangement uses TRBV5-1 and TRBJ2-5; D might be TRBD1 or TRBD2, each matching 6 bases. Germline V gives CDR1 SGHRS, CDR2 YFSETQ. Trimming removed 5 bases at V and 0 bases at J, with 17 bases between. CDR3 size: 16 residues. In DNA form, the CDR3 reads TGCGCCAGCAGTCTGTCCTTAGGGGGGTACCAAGAGACCCAGTACTTC. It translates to CASSLSLGGYQETQYF.

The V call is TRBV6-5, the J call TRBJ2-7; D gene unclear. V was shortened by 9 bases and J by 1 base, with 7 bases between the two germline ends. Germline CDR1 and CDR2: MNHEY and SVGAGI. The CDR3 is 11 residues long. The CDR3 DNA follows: TGTGCCAGGCTCGTATCCTACGAGCAGTACTTC. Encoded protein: CARLVSYEQYF.

In nucleotides, the CDR3 is TGTGCCAGCAGCTTGGACCCTAGCCGCAACAATGAGCAGTTCTTC. Its translation: CASSLDPSRNNEQFF. This chain uses TRBV5-6 with TRBJ2-1; tentatively, D is TRBD2 (5 bases). V lost 0 bases, J lost 5 bases, and 12 bases lay in between. This CDR3 comprises 15 residues. Germline-derived CDR1 and CDR2 are SGHDT and YYEEEE. The full variable domain, rest sourced from reference TRBV5-6 and TRBJ2-1, is DAGVTQSPTHLIKTRGQQVTLRCSPKSGHDTVSWYQQALGQGPQFIFQYYEEEERQRGNFPDRFSGHQFPNYSSELNVNALLLGDSALYLCASSLDPSRNNEQFFGPGTRLTVL.

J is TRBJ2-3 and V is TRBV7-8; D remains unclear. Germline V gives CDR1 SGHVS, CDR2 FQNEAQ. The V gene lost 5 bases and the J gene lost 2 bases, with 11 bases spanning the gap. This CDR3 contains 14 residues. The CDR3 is CASSHSTVTDTQYF. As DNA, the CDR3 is TGTGCCAGCAGCCACTCGACCGTCACAGATACGCAGTATTTT.

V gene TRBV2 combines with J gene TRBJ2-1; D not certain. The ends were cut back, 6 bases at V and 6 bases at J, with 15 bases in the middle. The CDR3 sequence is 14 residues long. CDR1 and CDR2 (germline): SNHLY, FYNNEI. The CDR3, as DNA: TGTGCCAGCAGGATGCCGGTTTATACCAATGAGCAGTTCTTC. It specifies CASRMPVYTNEQFF.

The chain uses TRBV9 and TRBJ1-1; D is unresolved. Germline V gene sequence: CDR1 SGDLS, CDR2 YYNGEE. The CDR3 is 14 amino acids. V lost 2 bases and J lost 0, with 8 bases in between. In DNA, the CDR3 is TGTGCCAGCAGCGTCGGTTACATGAACACTGAAGCTTTCTTT. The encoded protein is CASSVGYMNTEAFF.

This CDR3 reads CASSLEAPPDTQYF. DNA for the CDR3: TGTGCCAGCAGCTTGGAGGCACCGCCCGATACGCAGTATTTT. V gene TRBV5-5 combines with J gene TRBJ2-3; no definite D call. The V and J ends lost 0 bases and 6 bases respectively, with 11 bases between them. Germline-derived CDR1 and CDR2 are SGHKS and YYEKEE (reference sequence). CDR3 length: 14 amino acids. Together with reference TRBV5-5 and TRBJ2-3, the CDR3 gives the full variable domain: DAGVTQSPTHLIKTRGQQVTLRCSPISGHKSVSWYQQVLGQGPQFIFQYYEKEERGRGNFPDRFSARQFPNYSSELNVNALLLGDSALYLCASSLEAPPDTQYFGPGTRLTVL.

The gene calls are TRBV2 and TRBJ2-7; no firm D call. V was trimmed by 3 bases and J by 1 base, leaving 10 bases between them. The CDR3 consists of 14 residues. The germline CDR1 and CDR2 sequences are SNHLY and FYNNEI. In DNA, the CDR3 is TGTGCCAGCAGTGATTCCCCAGAGTCCTACGAGCAGTACTTC. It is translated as CASSDSPESYEQYF.

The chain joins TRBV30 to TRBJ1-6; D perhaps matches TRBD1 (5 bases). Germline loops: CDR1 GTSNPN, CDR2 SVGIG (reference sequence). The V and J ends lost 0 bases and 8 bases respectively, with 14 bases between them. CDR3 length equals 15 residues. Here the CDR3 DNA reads TGTGCCTGGAGTGTAAGGCAGGGAGGCGATTCACCCCTCCACTTT. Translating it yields CAWSVRQGGDSPLHF.

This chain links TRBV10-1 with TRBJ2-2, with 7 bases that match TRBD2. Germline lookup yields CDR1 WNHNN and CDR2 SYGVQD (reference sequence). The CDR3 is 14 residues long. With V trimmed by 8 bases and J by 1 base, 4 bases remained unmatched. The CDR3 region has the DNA TGCGCCAGCTCGCTAGCGGTGAACACCGGGGAGCTGTTTTTT. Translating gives CASSLAVNTGELFF.